This T cell receptor (beta chain) was sequenced during a study of T cell repertoires in cytomegalovirus infection. Overall study results and limits: Dominating the ex vivo response were HLA-C-restricted CMV-specific TCR beta clonotypes.

TCRdb processed the reads anew with MiXCR; each CDR3 protein has one entry. The sample has about 830,000 distinct CDR3 sequences, about 30% seen once; the top ten hold 12%. This clonotype was picked up many times. Its matching antigen is unknown. Per germline, CDR1 SGHTA and CDR2 FQGNSA. The CDR3 is 14 residues long. Trimming stripped 5 bases from V and 8 bases from J, with 16 bases between. The chain joins TRBV7-2 to TRBJ2-1; tentatively, D is TRBD1 or TRBD2 (5 bases each). The sample in question was cultured CD8+ T cells from PBMCs, obtained from culture after CMV antigen stimulation. This clonotype was sampled from a human donor in good health (CMV status not recorded). Some clones in this sample may be carry-over from other donors' samples. This CDR3 is CASSHVGEIHEQFF. The CDR3 DNA is TGTGCCAGCAGCCACGTGGGGGAGATCCATGAGCAGTTCTTC.